What follows is one T cell receptor beta chain and its context. What it recognizes is unknown. The source of the sample is a study of T cell repertoires in cytomegalovirus infection. About the study: Public TCR beta signatures provided an indication of both CMV infection and a matching HLA type.

CDR1 and CDR2 (germline): SGHVS, FNYEAQ. The germline V and J ends were trimmed by 5 bases and 1 base, with 11 bases remaining between them. This CDR3 is 15 amino acids long. TCRdb re-called the reads through MiXCR, storing one row per CDR3 protein. The sample contains 110,000 to 150,000 distinct CDR3 sequences, 32% of which appear only once. Source: CD8+ T cells from cultured PBMCs, taken from culture after CMV antigen stimulation. The sequence was obtained from a human donor in good health (CMV status not recorded). Some clones in this sample may be carry-over from other donors' samples. The chain recombines TRBV7-6 with TRBJ2-2; D may be TRBD1 (6 bases). CDR3 bases: TGTGCCAGCAGCCTGGGACACCGGAACACCGGGGAGCTGTTTTTT. This encodes CASSLGHRNTGELFF.